Each of the 20 T cell receptor beta chains below was sequenced from the same sample in a study of blood T cell repertoires in COVID-19. Using immunoSEQ multiplex PCR, the repertoire was profiled, and TCRdb retains in-frame clones only, with some absent. The sample includes approximately 380,000 clones, roughly 85% of them seen just once. The sample consisted of peripheral blood. The receptors were sampled from a woman aged 18-30 years with acute or convalescent COVID-19.

This clone was seen a few times. The chain carries TRBV2 and TRBJ2-3; 11 bases fit TRBD2. V lost 4 bases and J lost 5; bases outside the gene matches: 5. Germline V gene lookup returns CDR1 SNHLY and CDR2 FYNNEI. The CDR3 length is 15 residues. Here the CDR3 reads CASSAGTSGVDTQYF. The CDR3 nucleotides are TGTGCCAGCAGTGCCGGGACTAGCGGAGTAGATACGCAGTATTTT.

This chain joins TRBV28 and TRBJ1-1; D ambiguous. Germline V lookup: CDR1 MDHEN, CDR2 SYDVKM. Trimming left V 8 bases short and J 4 bases short, with 14 bases between. The length of the CDR3 is 13 residues. The CDR3 reads CASLGNGGTEAFF. DNA of the CDR3: TGTGCCAGCTTAGGAAACGGAGGCACTGAAGCTTTCTTT.

This clone was found once. The V and J genes are TRBV2 and TRBJ2-1, with D possibly TRBD2 on 5 matching bases. From germline, CDR1 is SNHLY and CDR2 FYNNEI. V lost 8 bases, J lost 8 bases, and 7 bases lay in between. The CDR3 covers 10 residues. DNA of the CDR3: TGTGCCAGCGGGCGGGATGAGCAGTTCTTC. Its protein product is CASGRDEQFF.

The V gene is TRBV24-1, the J gene TRBJ1-3; D perhaps matches TRBD1 (5 bases). The germline gives CDR1 KGHDR, CDR2 SFDVKD. Trimming left V 7 bases short and J 0 bases short, with 12 bases between. CDR3 length equals 15 residues. The CDR3 sequence is CATRTDSNSGNTIYF. CDR3 DNA sequence: TGTGCCACCAGGACCGACAGTAACTCTGGAAACACCATATATTTT.

This chain uses TRBV7-9 with TRBJ1-6; no clear D gene. CDR1 SEHNR and CDR2 FQNEAQ come from the germline V gene (reference sequence). The CDR3 sequence is 15 residues long. V lost 5 bases, J lost 14 bases, and 22 bases lay in between. CDR3 in amino acids: CASSPATVGTGALHF. In DNA form, the CDR3 reads TGTGCCAGCAGCCCCGCGACGGTGGGAACCGGGGCCCTCCACTTT.

The chain couples TRBV6-6 to TRBJ1-3; D is uncertain. Trimming stripped 8 bases from V and 0 bases from J, with 8 bases between. CDR1 is MNHNY, CDR2 SVGAGI, per germline (reference sequence). The CDR3 totals 13 residues. The CDR3 is CASAGISGNTIYF. In DNA, the CDR3 is TGTGCCAGCGCGGGCATCTCTGGAAACACCATATATTTT.

The chain is built from TRBV11-2 and TRBJ1-2; D call uncertain. V was trimmed by 1 base and J by 6 bases, leaving 15 bases between them. In germline, CDR1 is SGHAT, CDR2 FQNNGV. The CDR3 is made up of 15 amino acids. CDR3 loop: CASSLAWAEKDGYTF. The CDR3 nucleotides are TGTGCCAGCAGCTTAGCCTGGGCCGAAAAGGATGGCTACACCTTC.

The chain has TRBV19 and TRBJ2-5, with 8 bases that match TRBD2. This CDR3 has 15 amino acids. The germline CDR1 and CDR2 sequences are LNHDA and SQIVND (reference sequence). V lost 2 bases, J lost 2 bases, and 4 bases stayed unmatched. The CDR3 protein is CASSISASGQETQYF. The CDR3 DNA is TGTGCCAGTAGTATATCTGCTAGCGGGCAAGAGACCCAGTACTTC.

The V and J genes are TRBV5-1 and TRBJ2-2; 10 bases are shared with TRBD1. This CDR3 is 15 amino acids long. Germline loops: CDR1 SGHRS, CDR2 YFSETQ. Losses at the gene ends were 3 bases for V and 5 bases for J; bases not matched to a gene: 4. This CDR3 is CASSSGQGGTGELFF. CDR3 in DNA: TGCGCCAGCAGCTCTGGACAGGGGGGAACCGGGGAGCTGTTTTTT.

The CDR3 nucleotides read TGTGCCAGCAGCGCGGGACGGGCAAATCAGCCCCAGCATTTT. Amino acid sequence: CASSAGRANQPQHF. The V and J genes are TRBV5-5 and TRBJ1-5; a possible D gene is TRBD1 (5 bases). Between the trimmed V and J ends, which lost 4 bases and 4 bases, there was a span of 12 bases. This CDR3 has 14 residues. CDR1 SGHKS and CDR2 YYEKEE come from the germline V gene (reference sequence).

The V call is TRBV7-9, the J call TRBJ2-1, with 8 bases that match TRBD2. The CDR3 has 18 amino acids. Germline assignment: CDR1 SEHNR and CDR2 FQNEAQ (reference sequence). V shed 0 bases and J 5 bases; nucleotides not matched to a gene: 12. CDR3 residues: CASSLALFQDGRDNEQFF. CDR3 DNA sequence: TGTGCCAGCAGCTTAGCGCTTTTTCAGGACGGGAGGGACAATGAGCAGTTCTTC. The complete variable domain, with remaining parts taken from reference TRBV7-9 and TRBJ2-1, reads DTGVSQNPRHKITKRGQNVTFRCDPISEHNRLYWYRQTLGQGPEFLTYFQNEAQLEKSRLLSDRFSAERPKGSFSTLEIQRTEQGDSAMYLCASSLALFQDGRDNEQFFGPGTRLTVL.

The chain joins TRBV6-5 to TRBJ1-2, with TRBD1 matching 10 bases. This CDR3 has 14 residues. Trimming at V came to 6 bases and at J to 4 bases, leaving 5 bases not matched to a gene. Germline values: CDR1 MNHEY, CDR2 SVGAGI. The CDR3 DNA reads as TGTGCCAGCAGGGGGACAGGGGACTTCTATGGCTACACCTTC. Its protein product is CASRGTGDFYGYTF.

The rearrangement joins TRBV5-1 to TRBJ1-1; weak D call: TRBD1 (5 bases). Trimming left V 4 bases short and J 1 base short, with 11 bases between. This CDR3 region has 14 residues. From germline, CDR1 is SGHRS and CDR2 YFSETQ. CDR3 bases: TGCGCCAGCAGCGAGCAGGGATGGAACACTGAAGCTTTCTTT. Translating it yields CASSEQGWNTEAFF.

The genes are TRBV7-2 and TRBJ2-5, with TRBD2 identical over 8 bases. CDR1 is SGHTA and CDR2 is FQGNSA in the germline V gene. V was clipped by 2 bases and J by 3 bases; unmatched bases: 5. This CDR3 has 15 amino acids. The CDR3 sequence: CASSLQAGDEETQYF. In nucleotides, the CDR3 is TGTGCCAGCAGCTTACAAGCGGGAGATGAAGAGACCCAGTACTTC.

The chain carries TRBV7-3 and TRBJ2-1; 10 nucleotides align to TRBD2. After removal of 5 bases from V and 8 bases from J, the junction contained 12 bases not matched to a gene. The CDR3 length is 16 residues. The germline gives CDR1 SGHTA, CDR2 FQGTGA. Here the CDR3 DNA reads TGTGCCAGCAGCCCTCGGTCTAGCGGGAGAGGGCATGAGCAGTTCTTC. The encoded protein is CASSPRSSGRGHEQFF.

The V and J genes are TRBV15 and TRBJ2-5; possible D gene TRBD2, 5 bases. Germline V lookup: CDR1 LNHNV, CDR2 YYDKDF (reference sequence). With 5 bases removed from V and 1 base from J, the gap between germline ends came to 14 bases. CDR3 length: 15 residues. This CDR3 is CATSGSPEVQETQYF. CDR3 sequence (DNA): TGTGCCACCAGCGGCTCCCCGGAGGTCCAAGAGACCCAGTACTTC.

The chain combines TRBV28 with TRBJ2-2; D might be TRBD2 (6 bases). This CDR3 is 15 amino acids long. Germline loops: CDR1 MDHEN, CDR2 SYDVKM. V lost 2 bases and J 5 bases, leaving 12 bases between the germline ends. CDR3 loop: CASSLAGTWTGELFF. DNA of the CDR3: TGTGCCAGCAGTTTAGCCGGGACTTGGACCGGGGAGCTGTTTTTT.

The rearrangement uses TRBV2 and TRBJ2-1, with 8 bases that match TRBD2. The J segment lost 10 bases and the V segment lost 7 bases, leaving 15 bases of the junction unmatched. The germline V gene encodes CDR1 SNHLY and CDR2 FYNNEI. There are 15 residues in the CDR3. CDR3 sequence: CASNPRAGVPDEQFF. CDR3 nucleotides: TGTGCCAGCAATCCCAGAGCGGGAGTGCCTGACGAGCAGTTCTTC.

The genes are TRBV5-1 and TRBJ1-2, with D possibly being TRBD1 (5 bases). The CDR3 has 14 amino acids. The V end lost 0 bases, the J end lost 4 bases, and 10 bases lay between the germline ends. Germline CDR1 and CDR2: SGHRS and YFSETQ. The chain's CDR3 is CASSLEAGVYGYTF. DNA for the CDR3: TGCGCCAGCAGCTTGGAGGCGGGGGTCTATGGCTACACCTTC.

The chain has TRBV18 and TRBJ2-7, with D maybe TRBD2 (7 bases). The germline V and J ends were trimmed by 5 bases and 7 bases, with 15 bases remaining between them. This CDR3 is built from 13 residues. Germline lookup yields CDR1 KGHSH and CDR2 LQKENI. The chain's CDR3 is CASSRSGGSEQYF. In DNA, the CDR3 is TGTGCCAGCTCAAGGTCGGGGGGCAGTGAGCAGTACTTC.